The rows below give T cell receptor beta chains drawn from one sample of a study of cytomegalovirus exposure and HLA in healthy donors. Here immunoSEQ multiplex PCR was the method, and the copy in TCRdb shows in-frame clones only, minus some. This sample has approximately 180,000 clones, with about 83% found just once. The sequencing input was PBMCs. The receptors were gathered from a girl under 18 in good health and CMV-seropositive. Both conserved end residues are part of each CDR3.

V gene: TRBV6-6; J gene: TRBJ1-5; CDR3 protein: CASSSKGYQPQHF
V gene: TRBV28; J gene: TRBJ1-5; CDR3 protein: CASIGAGPYQPQHF
V gene: TRBV6-1; J gene: TRBJ1-6; CDR3 protein: CASSSRDRVNSPLHF
V gene: TRBV6-6; J gene: TRBJ1-1; CDR3 protein: CASSHGGTEAFF
V gene: TRBV5-1; J gene: TRBJ1-1; CDR3 protein: CASSSPRNTEAFF
V gene: TRBV12-5; J gene: TRBJ1-5; CDR3 protein: CASGFRRGQPQHF
V gene: TRBV9; J gene: TRBJ2-7; CDR3 protein: CASSEGVTGETYEQYF
V gene: TRBV6-5; J gene: TRBJ1-4; CDR3 protein: CASSYTGGLDEKLFF
V gene: TRBV29-1; J gene: TRBJ2-1; CDR3 protein: CSVVVTGGFYNEQFF
V gene: TRBV10-1; J gene: TRBJ1-2; CDR3 protein: CASSRQGGYGYTF
V gene: TRBV7-6; J gene: TRBJ2-7; CDR3 protein: CASSLVGLGGSEQYF
V gene: TRBV5-8; J gene: TRBJ2-6; CDR3 protein: CASSPRTASPHSGANVLTF
V gene: TRBV9; J gene: TRBJ2-1; CDR3 protein: CASSVEGLAGVNEQFF
V gene: TRBV2; J gene: TRBJ1-1; CDR3 protein: CASRAGRLNTEAFF
V gene: TRBV6-1; J gene: TRBJ1-2; CDR3 protein: CASSFRGEYGYTF